This TCR beta chain was profiled in a study of blood T cell repertoires in COVID-19. Study-wide background: Italy, Spain and the United States were the sources of the convalescent and acute COVID-19 samples. Sources were T cells, B-cell-depleted T cells, or PBMCs; the material itself was cDNA or gDNA.

In the original analysis: Nucleated cell counts were estimated from reference gene primer amplification. Sequencing was performed with immunoSEQ multiplex PCR; in TCRdb, only in-frame clones are kept and a portion is missing. D and trimming come from the DNA, and the V and J calls and clone size come from that table. The sample has some 250,000 clones, approximately 83% seen once. This CDR3 contains 15 residues. The germline V gene encodes CDR1 SGHKS and CDR2 YYEKEE (reference sequence). V gave up 5 bases and J gave up 0 bases, with 14 bases separating them. This clone was detected only once. Sequenced material: peripheral blood. The J gene is TRBJ1-1, the V gene TRBV5-5; D ambiguous. This clonotype originated in a young man who had recovered from COVID-19. The CDR3 loop is CASSLRGAVNTEAFF. The DNA of the CDR3 is TGTGCCAGCAGTTTAAGAGGCGCGGTGAACACTGAAGCTTTCTTT.